The text below deals with one TCR beta chain. What it binds is not known. Each TCR library used 3,000 to 3,500 ng of total RNA. Reprocessing the 5' RACE reads, TCRdb reports a single entry for every CDR3 protein and omits DNA. This sample contains a few hundred thousand distinct CDR3 sequences. The V gene's germline CDR1 is MGHRA and CDR2 YSYEKL. This CDR3 comprises 19 residues. This entry is derived from a study of monozygotic twins with inflammatory bowel disease. Study outcomes and limitations: Against healthy co-twins, IBD patients had lower TCRbeta diversity (measured by inverse Simpson). What may have added variability to patient repertoires is that immunosuppressive treatments differed.

Every single donor had a roughly 2.7 ml blood sample drawn. The sequencing sample was made of blood. This TCR was sampled from a human donor with ulcerative colitis or Crohn's disease, or a healthy co-twin of an affected twin (not recorded which). The chain carries TRBV4-1 and TRBJ2-3; there is no DNA to check the TCRdb D call of TRBD2. The CDR3 region is CASSQETSGRRTSTDTQYF.